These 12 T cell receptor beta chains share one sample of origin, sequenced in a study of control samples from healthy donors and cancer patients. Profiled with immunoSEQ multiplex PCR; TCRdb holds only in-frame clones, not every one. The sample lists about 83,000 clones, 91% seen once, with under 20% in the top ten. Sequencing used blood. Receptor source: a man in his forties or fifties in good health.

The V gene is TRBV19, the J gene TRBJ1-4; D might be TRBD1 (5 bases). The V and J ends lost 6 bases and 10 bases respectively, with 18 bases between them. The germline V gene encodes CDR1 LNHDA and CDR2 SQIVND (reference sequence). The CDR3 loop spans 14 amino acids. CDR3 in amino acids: CASSPGGVDRKLFF. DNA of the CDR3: TGTGCCAGTAGCCCTGGGGGGGTCGACAGAAAACTGTTTTTT.

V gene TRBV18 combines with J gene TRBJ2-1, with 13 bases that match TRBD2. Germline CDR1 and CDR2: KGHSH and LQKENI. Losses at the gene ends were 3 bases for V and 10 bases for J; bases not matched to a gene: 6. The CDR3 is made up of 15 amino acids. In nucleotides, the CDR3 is TGTGCCAGCTCACCCACAGGGACTAGCGGGGAGGAGCAGTTCTTC. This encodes CASSPTGTSGEEQFF.

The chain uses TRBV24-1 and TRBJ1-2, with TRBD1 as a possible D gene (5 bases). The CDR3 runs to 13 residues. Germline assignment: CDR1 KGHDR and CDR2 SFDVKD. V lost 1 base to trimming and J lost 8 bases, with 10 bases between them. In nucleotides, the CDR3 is TGTGCCACCAGTGATTTAAGGGGTGGCGGCTACACCTTC. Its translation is CATSDLRGGGYTF.

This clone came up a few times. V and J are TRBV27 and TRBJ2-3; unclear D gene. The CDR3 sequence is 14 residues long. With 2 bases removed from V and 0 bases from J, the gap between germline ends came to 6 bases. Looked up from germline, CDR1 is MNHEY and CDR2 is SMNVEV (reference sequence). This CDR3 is CASSLHASTDTQYF. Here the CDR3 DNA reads TGTGCCAGCAGTTTACACGCCAGCACAGATACGCAGTATTTT.

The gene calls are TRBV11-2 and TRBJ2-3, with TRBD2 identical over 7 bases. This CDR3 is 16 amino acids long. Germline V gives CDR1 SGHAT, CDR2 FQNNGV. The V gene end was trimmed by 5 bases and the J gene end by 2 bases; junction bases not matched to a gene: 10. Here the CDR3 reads CASSLGWLADTDTQYF. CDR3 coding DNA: TGTGCCAGCAGCCTAGGATGGCTAGCGGACACAGATACGCAGTATTTT.

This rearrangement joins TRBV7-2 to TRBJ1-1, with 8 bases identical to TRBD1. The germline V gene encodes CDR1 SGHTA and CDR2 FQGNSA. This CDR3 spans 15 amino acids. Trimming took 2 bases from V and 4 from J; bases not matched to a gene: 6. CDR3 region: CASSLSGGAGTEAFF. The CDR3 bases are TGTGCCAGCAGCTTATCAGGGGGCGCGGGCACTGAAGCTTTCTTT.

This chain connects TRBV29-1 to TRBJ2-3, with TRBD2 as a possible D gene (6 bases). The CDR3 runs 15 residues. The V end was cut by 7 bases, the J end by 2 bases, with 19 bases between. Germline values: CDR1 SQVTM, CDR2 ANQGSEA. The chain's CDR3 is CSGRRERAHTDTQYF. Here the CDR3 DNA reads TGCAGCGGGAGGAGGGAGCGGGCCCACACAGATACGCAGTATTTT.

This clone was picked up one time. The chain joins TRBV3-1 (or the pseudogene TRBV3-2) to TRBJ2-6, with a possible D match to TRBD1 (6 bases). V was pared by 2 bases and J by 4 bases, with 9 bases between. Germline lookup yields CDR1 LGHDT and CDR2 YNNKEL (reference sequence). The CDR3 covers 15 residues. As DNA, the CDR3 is TGTGCCAGCAGCCAACCAGGGGTCGGGGCCAACGTCCTGACTTTC. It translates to CASSQPGVGANVLTF.

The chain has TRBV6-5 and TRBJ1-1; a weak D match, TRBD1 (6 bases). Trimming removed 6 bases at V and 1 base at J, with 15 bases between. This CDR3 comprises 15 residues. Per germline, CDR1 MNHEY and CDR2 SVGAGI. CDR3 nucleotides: TGTGCCAGCAGCCCCCAGACAGGTTGGAACACTGAAGCTTTCTTT. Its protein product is CASSPQTGWNTEAFF.

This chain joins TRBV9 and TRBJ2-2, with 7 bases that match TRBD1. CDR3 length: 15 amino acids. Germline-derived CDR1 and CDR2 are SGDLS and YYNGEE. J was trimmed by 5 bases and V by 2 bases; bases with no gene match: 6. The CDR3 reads CASSVEGAGTGELFF. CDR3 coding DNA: TGTGCCAGCAGCGTTGAGGGGGCAGGAACCGGGGAGCTGTTTTTT.

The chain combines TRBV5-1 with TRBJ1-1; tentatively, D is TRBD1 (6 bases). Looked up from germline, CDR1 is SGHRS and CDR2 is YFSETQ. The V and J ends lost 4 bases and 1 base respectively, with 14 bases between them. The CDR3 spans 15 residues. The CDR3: CASSVAGTTNTEAFF. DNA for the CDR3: TGCGCCAGCAGCGTGGCTGGGACAACGAACACTGAAGCTTTCTTT.

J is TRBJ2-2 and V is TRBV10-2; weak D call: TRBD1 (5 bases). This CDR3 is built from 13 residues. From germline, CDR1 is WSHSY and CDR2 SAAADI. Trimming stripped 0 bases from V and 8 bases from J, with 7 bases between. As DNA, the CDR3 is TGCGCCAGCAGTGAGTCGGGGCAAGGGGAGCTGTTTTTT. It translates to CASSESGQGELFF.